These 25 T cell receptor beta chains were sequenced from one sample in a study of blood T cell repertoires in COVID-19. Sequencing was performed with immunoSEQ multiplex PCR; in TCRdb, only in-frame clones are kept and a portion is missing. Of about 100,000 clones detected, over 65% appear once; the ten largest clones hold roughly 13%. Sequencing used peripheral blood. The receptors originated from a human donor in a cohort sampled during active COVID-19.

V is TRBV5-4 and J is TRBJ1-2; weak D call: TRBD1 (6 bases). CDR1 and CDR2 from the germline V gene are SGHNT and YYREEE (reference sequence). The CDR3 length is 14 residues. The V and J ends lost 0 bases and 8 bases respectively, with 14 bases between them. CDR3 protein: CASSLGNRVDGYTF. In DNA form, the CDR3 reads TGTGCCAGCAGCTTGGGTAACAGGGTCGACGGCTACACCTTC.

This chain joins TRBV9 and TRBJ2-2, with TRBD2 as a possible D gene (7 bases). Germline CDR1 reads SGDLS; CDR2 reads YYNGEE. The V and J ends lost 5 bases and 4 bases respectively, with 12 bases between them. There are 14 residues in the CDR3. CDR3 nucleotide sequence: TGTGCCAGCAGGAAGGGGGGGGCCACCGGGGAGCTGTTTTTT. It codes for CASRKGGATGELFF.

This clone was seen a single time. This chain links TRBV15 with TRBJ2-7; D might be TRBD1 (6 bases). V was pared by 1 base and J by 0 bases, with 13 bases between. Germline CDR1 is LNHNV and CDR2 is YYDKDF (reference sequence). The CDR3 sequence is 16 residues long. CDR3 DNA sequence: TGTGCCACCAGCAGAGTCCGGACAGAAATCTCCTACGAGCAGTACTTC. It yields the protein CATSRVRTEISYEQYF.

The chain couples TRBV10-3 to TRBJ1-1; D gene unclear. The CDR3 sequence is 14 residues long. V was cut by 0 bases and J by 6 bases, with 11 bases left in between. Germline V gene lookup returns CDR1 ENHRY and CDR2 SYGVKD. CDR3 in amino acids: CAISESEGTAEAFF. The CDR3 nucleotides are TGTGCCATCAGTGAGTCGGAGGGAACGGCTGAAGCTTTCTTT.

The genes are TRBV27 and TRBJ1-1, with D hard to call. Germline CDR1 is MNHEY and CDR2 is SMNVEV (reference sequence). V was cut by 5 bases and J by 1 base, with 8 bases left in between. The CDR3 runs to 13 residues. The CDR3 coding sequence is TGTGCCAGCAGTATCCGACAGAACACTGAAGCTTTCTTT. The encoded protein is CASSIRQNTEAFF.

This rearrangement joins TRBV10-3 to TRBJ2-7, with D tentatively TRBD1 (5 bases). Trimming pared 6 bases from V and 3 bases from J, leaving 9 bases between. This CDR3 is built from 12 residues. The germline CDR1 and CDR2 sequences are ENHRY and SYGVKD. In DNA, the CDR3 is TGTGCCATCAGAACAGGAGACTACGAGCAGTACTTC. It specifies CAIRTGDYEQYF.

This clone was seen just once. This chain's CDR3 is CASSSSSYEQYF. CDR3 bases: TGTGCCAGCAGCTCCAGCTCCTACGAGCAGTACTTC. J is TRBJ2-7 and V is TRBV11-2; D is unclear. The germline V gene encodes CDR1 SGHAT and CDR2 FQNNGV. V was shortened by 4 bases and J by 0 bases, with 4 bases between the two germline ends. The CDR3 covers 12 residues.

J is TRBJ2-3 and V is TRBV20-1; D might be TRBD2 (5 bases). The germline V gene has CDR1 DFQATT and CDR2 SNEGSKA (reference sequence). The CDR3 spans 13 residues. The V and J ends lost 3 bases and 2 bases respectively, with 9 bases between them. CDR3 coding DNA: TGCAGTGCTAGTGGCCTAGCCACAGATACGCAGTATTTT. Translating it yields CSASGLATDTQYF.

CDR3 coding DNA: TGTGCCAGCAGCTTATACAGTAGCAATCAGCCCCAGCATTTT. It specifies CASSLYSSNQPQHF. V and J are TRBV7-6 and TRBJ1-5; no definite D call. Germline CDR1 SGHVS, CDR2 FNYEAQ. V gave up 2 bases and J gave up 0 bases, with 5 bases separating them. The CDR3 spans 14 residues.

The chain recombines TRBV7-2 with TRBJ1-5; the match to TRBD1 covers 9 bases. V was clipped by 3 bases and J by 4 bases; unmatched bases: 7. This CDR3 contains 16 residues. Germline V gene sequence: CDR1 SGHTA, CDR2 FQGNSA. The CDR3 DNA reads TGTGCCAGCAGCTTGACAGGGACAGGGTCAAATCAGCCCCAGCATTTT. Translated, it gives CASSLTGTGSNQPQHF.

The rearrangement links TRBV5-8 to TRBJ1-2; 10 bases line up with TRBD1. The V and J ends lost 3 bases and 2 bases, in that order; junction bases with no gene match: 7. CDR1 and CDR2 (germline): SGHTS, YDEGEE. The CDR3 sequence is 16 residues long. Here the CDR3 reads CASSSLPGQGNYGYTF. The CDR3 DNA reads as TGTGCCAGCAGCTCGTTACCGGGACAGGGGAACTATGGCTACACCTTC.

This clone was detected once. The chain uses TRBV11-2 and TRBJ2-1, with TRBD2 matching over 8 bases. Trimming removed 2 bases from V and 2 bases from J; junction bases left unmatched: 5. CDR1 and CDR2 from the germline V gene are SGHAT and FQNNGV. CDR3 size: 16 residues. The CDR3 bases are TGTGCCAGCAGCTTATCTATAGCGGGACCCTACAATGAGCAGTTCTTC. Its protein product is CASSLSIAGPYNEQFF.

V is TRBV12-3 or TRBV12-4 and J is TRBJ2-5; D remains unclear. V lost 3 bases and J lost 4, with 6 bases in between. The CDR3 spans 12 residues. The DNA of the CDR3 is TGTGCCAGCAGTTTTCTTCCAGAGACCCAGTACTTC. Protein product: CASSFLPETQYF.

As DNA, the CDR3 is TGCGCCAGCAGCCAAGTCGCGACCGGGGAGCTGTTTTTT. Protein product: CASSQVATGELFF. J is TRBJ2-2 and V is TRBV4-1; D is ambiguous. The CDR3 loop spans 13 amino acids. CDR1 is MGHRA and CDR2 is YSYEKL in the germline V gene. Trimming shortened V by 1 base and J by 5 bases, and 5 bases separated the two germline ends.

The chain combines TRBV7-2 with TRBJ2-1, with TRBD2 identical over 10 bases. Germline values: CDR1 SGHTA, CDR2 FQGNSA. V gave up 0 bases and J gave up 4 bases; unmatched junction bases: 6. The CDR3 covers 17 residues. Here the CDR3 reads CASSLAMGLATYNEQFF. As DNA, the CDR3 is TGTGCCAGCAGCTTAGCGATGGGACTAGCGACATACAATGAGCAGTTCTTC.

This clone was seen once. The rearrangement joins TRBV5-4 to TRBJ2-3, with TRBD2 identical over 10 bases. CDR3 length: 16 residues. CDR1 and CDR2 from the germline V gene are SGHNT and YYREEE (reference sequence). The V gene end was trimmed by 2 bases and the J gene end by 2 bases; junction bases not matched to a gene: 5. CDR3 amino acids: CASSLPSGGLTDTQYF. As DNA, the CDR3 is TGTGCCAGCAGCTTACCTAGCGGGGGACTCACAGATACGCAGTATTTT.

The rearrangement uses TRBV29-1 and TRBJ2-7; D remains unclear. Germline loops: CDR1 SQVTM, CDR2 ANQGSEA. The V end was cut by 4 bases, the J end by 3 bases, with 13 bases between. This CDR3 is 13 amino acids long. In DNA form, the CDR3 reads TGCAGCGTTGGGCAGATCTTGATCTACGAGCAGTACTTC. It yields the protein CSVGQILIYEQYF.

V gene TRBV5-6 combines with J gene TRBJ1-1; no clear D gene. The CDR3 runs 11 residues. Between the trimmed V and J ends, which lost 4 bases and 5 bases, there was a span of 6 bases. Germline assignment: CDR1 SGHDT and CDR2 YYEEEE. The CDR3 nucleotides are TGTGCCAGCAGCGCGGGGACTGAAGCTTTCTTT. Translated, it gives CASSAGTEAFF.

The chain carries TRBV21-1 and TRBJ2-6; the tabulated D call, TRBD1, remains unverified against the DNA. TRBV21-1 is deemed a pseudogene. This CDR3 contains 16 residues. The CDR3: CARGTGRTSGANVLTF. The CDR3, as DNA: TGTGCCAGGGGGACAGGGAGAACTTCTGGGGCCAACGTCCTGACTTTC.

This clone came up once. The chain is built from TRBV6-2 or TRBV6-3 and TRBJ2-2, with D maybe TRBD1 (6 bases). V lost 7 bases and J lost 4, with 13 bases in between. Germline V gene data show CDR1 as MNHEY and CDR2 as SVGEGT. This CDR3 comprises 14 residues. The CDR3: CASTPGGFTGELFF. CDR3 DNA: TGTGCCAGCACCCCTGGGGGCTTCACCGGGGAGCTGTTTTTT.

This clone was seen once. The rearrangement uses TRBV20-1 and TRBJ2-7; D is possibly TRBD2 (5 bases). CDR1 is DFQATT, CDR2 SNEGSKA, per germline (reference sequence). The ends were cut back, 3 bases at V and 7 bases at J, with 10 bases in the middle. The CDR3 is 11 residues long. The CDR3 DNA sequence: TGCAGTGCTAGTTCTAGCCGGGAGCAGTACTTC. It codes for CSASSSREQYF.

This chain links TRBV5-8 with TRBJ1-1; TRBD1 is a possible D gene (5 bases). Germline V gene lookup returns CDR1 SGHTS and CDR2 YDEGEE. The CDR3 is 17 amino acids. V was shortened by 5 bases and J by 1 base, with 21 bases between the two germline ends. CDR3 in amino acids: CASSSVFWEGKNTEAFF. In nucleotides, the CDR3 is TGTGCCAGCAGTTCTGTTTTTTGGGAGGGGAAGAACACTGAAGCTTTCTTT.

In nucleotides, the CDR3 is TGTGCCAGCAGTCTTACAGGGTCTGATAATTCACCCCTCCACTTT. It yields the protein CASSLTGSDNSPLHF. V gene TRBV9 combines with J gene TRBJ1-6; D perhaps matches TRBD1 (6 bases). V lost 5 bases to trimming and J lost 5 bases, with 14 bases between them. The CDR3 extends over 15 amino acids. Germline V gives CDR1 SGDLS, CDR2 YYNGEE.

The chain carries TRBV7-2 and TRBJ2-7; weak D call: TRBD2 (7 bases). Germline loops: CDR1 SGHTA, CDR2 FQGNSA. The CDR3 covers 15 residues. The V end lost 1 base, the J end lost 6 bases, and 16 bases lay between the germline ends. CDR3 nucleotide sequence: TGTGCCAGCAGCTTAGGGGGCGGGGGCCTGGGCGAGCAGTACTTC. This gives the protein CASSLGGGGLGEQYF.

CDR3: CASSSSSGDTQYF. DNA of the CDR3: TGTGCCAGCAGCTCCTCTAGCGGTGATACGCAGTATTTT. The gene calls are TRBV7-2 and TRBJ2-3, with 7 bases identical to TRBD2. The length of the CDR3 is 13 residues. Germline assignment: CDR1 SGHTA and CDR2 FQGNSA. V shed 4 bases and J 6 bases; nucleotides not matched to a gene: 4.